The clone carrying this T cell receptor (beta chain) turned up a few times. Its specificity is not known. This sample is part of a study of T cell repertoires in cytomegalovirus infection. Study details: Public TCR beta signatures provided an indication of both CMV infection and a matching HLA type. Findings and caveats of the study: HLA-C-restricted CMV-specific TCR beta clonotypes were dominant in the ex vivo response. Identification of carriers of CMV plus the relevant HLA was performed using cumulative public TCR beta family frequency.

There are 13 residues in the CDR3. Germline V CDR1 and CDR2: SNHLY, FYNNEI. The V end lost 7 bases, the J end lost 6 bases, and 16 bases lay between the germline ends. MiXCR, run by TCRdb on the reads, gives a single entry per CDR3 protein. The table includes about 200,000 distinct CDR3 sequences, less than 9.5% detected once. The sequence came from a human donor in good health (CMV status not recorded). Some clones in this sample may be carry-over from other donors' samples. Sequenced sample: PBMCs. This chain connects TRBV2 to TRBJ2-7; unclear D gene. The CDR3 sequence: CASKGSEVPEQYF. CDR3 DNA sequence: TGTGCCAGCAAGGGCTCTGAGGTCCCCGAGCAGTACTTC.